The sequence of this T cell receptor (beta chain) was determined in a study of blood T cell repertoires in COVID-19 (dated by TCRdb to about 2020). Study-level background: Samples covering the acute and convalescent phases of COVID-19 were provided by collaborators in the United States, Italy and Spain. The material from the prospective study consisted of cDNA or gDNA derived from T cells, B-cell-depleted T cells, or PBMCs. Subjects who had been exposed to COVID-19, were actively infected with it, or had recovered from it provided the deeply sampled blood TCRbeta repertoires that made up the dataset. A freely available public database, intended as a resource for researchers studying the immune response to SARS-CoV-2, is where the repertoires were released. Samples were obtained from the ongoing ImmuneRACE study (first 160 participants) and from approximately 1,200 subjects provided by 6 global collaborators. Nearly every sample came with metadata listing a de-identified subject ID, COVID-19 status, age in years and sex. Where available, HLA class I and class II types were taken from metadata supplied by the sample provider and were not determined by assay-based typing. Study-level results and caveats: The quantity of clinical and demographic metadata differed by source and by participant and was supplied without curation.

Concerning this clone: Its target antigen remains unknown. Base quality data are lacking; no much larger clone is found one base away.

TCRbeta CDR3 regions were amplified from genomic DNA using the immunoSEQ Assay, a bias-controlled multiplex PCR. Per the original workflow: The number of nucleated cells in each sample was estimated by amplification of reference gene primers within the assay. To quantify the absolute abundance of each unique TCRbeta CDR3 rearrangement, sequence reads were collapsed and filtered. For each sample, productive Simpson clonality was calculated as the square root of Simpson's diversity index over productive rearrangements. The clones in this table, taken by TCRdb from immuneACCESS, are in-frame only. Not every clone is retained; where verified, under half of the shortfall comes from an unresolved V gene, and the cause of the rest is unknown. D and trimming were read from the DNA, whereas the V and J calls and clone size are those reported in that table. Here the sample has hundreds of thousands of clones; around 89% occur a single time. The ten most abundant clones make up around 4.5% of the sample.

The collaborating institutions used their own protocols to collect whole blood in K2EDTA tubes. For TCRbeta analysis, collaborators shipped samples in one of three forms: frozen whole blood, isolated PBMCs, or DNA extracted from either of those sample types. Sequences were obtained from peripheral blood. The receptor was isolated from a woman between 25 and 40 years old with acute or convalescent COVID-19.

The CDR3 protein sequence reads: CASSQGQGGYTF. In nucleotide form, the sequence is TGCGCCAGCAGCCAGGGGCAAGGTGGCTACACCTTC. The chain was built from TRBV5-1 and TRBJ1-2; D gene: possibly TRBD1, on 6 matching bases. V loses 4 bases, J loses 7 bases, and the germline ends lie 11 bases apart. The CDR3, cysteine through phenylalanine, is 12 amino acids long. Only the CDR3 portion is preserved as DNA: 36 bases, with reading frame beginning at the first base. The CDR1 and CDR2 encoded by the germline V gene are SGHRS and YFSETQ.